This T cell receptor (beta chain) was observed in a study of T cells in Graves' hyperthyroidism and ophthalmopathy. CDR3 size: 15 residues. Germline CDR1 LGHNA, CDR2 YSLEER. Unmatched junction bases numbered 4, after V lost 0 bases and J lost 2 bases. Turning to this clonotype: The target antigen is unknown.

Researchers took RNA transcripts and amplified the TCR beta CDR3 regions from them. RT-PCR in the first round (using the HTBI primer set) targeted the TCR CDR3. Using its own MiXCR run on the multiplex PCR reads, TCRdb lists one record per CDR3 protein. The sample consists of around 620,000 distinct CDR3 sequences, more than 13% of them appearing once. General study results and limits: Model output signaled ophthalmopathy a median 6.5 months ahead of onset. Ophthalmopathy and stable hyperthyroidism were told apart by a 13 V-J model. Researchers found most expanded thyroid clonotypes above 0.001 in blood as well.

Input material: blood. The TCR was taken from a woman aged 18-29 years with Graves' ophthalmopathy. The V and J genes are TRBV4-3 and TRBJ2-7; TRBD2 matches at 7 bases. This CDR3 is CASSQDDSGAYEQYF. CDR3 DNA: TGCGCCAGCAGCCAAGATGACAGCGGGGCCTACGAGCAGTACTTC.